Listed below are T cell receptor beta chains from one sample, sequenced in a study of vaccination and CD4 T cells after COVID-19. TCRdb re-derived calls from the PCR reads in MiXCR, one entry per CDR3 protein. The sample includes roughly 12,000 distinct CDR3 sequences, about 30% of them seen just once. Their recognized antigens are unknown. This specimen consisted of CD4+ T cells from blood, cultured in vitro, obtained after SARS-CoV-2 vaccination. Every receptor here comes from a human donor who had recovered from COVID-19. Each CDR3 is given with its conserved first and last residue. D genes are given only for firm matches. Part of the rows lack a size; the others show once, few, many or a class for expanded clones.

few	NA	TRBV20-1	TRBJ2-7	CSARPLYEQYF	TGCAGTGCTAGGCCCCTTTACGAGCAGTACTTC
few	NA	TRBV19	TRBJ1-1	CASSVRGASNTEAFF	TGTGCCAGTAGTGTCCGAGGGGCATCGAACACTGAAGCTTTCTTT
NA	NA	TRBV24-1	TRBJ1-5	CATSGGSKGGNQPQHF	TGTGCCACCAGTGGGGGCTCAAAGGGGGGCAATCAGCCCCAGCATTTT
NA	NA	TRBV30	TRBJ2-5	CAWSARLGETQYF	TGTGCCTGGAGTGCCCGTTTGGGAGAGACCCAGTACTTC
NA	NA	TRBV30	TRBJ1-2	CAWRVAFRRYTF	TGTGCCTGGCGTGTGGCATTCCGGCGCTACACCTTC
once	NA	TRBV28	TRBJ2-2	CAGAGASTGRTGELFF	TGTGCCGGCGCGGGCGCGTCGACAGGGAGGACCGGGGAGCTGTTTTTT
NA	TRBD1	TRBV11-1	TRBJ2-7	CASSLGQVDYEQYF	TGTGCCAGCAGCTTGGGACAGGTCGACTACGAGCAGTACTTC
NA	NA	TRBV27	TRBJ2-1	CASSLPGTRNNEQFF	TGTGCCAGCAGTTTACCCGGGACCCGAAACAATGAGCAGTTCTTC
NA	TRBD1	TRBV7-9	TRBJ2-5	CASSLRGQGAGETQYF	TGTGCCAGCAGCTTAAGGGGACAGGGGGCCGGAGAGACCCAGTACTTC
NA	TRBD2	TRBV20-1	TRBJ2-1	CSASPSGISSRLLF	TGCAGTGCCTCCCCTAGCGGGATAAGTTCCCGGCTGCTCTTC
few	TRBD2	TRBV5-1	TRBJ2-1	CASSLLSSSGSYNEQFF	TGCGCCAGCAGCTTGCTTTCATCTAGCGGGAGTTACAATGAGCAGTTCTTC
NA	TRBD2	TRBV29-1	TRBJ2-5	CSVGEGRETQYF	TGCAGCGTTGGGGAGGGGCGAGAGACCCAGTACTTC
few	TRBD1	TRBV27	TRBJ1-2	CASRYKGTGETYGYTF	TGTGCCAGCAGGTACAAAGGAACAGGGGAGACCTATGGCTACACCTTC
once	NA	TRBV18	TRBJ1-1	CASFKDLNTEAFF	TGTGCCAGCTTTAAGGACCTGAACACTGAAGCTTTCTTT
NA	TRBD2	TRBV6-5	TRBJ2-7	CASSYSGGNYEQYF	TGTGCCAGCAGTTACTCGGGAGGGAACTACGAGCAGTACTTC
few	NA	TRBV7-2	TRBJ1-1	CASSLLGRRALNTEAFF	TGTGCCAGCAGCTTATTGGGACGGAGGGCCTTGAACACTGAAGCTTTCTTT
few	NA	TRBV4-2	TRBJ1-2	CASSQEGGQSLYGYTF	TGTGCCAGCAGCCAAGAAGGAGGGCAGAGCCTCTATGGCTACACCTTC
few	TRBD1	TRBV6-1	TRBJ2-7	CAARDRVYEQYF	TGTGCCGCCCGGGACAGGGTCTACGAGCAGTACTTC
NA	NA	TRBV28	TRBJ1-2	CASDWGRRYGYTF	TGTGCCAGCGACTGGGGAAGGAGGTATGGCTACACCTTC
NA	NA	TRBV27	TRBJ2-1	CASSLRETVYNEQFF	TGTGCCAGCAGTTTACGGGAGACAGTTTACAATGAGCAGTTCTTC
NA	NA	TRBV29-1	TRBJ2-7	CSGGSGPPWYF	TGCAGCGGGGGCAGCGGTCCCCCTTGGTACTTC
once	TRBD2	TRBV11-2	TRBJ2-1	CASSLAGGFYNEQFF	TGTGCCAGCAGCTTAGCGGGAGGATTCTACAATGAGCAGTTCTTC
medium-sized	NA	TRBV7-2	TRBJ1-5	CASSSQGSNQPQHF	TGTGCCAGCAGCTCCCAGGGTAGCAATCAGCCCCAGCATTTT
few	TRBD2	TRBV20-1	TRBJ2-3	CRGLAAEGGTQYF	TGCAGGGGACTAGCGGCAGAAGGGGGTACGCAGTATTTT
few	NA	TRBV10-3	TRBJ1-1	CAITATGNTEAFF	TGTGCCATCACTGCGACAGGGAACACTGAAGCTTTCTTT
NA	NA	TRBV7-2	TRBJ1-2	CASSPTPLAGAGGYTF	TGTGCCAGCAGCCCAACGCCCCTCGCAGGGGCTGGGGGCTACACCTTC
NA	TRBD2	TRBV20-1	TRBJ2-5	CSAHSGKGETQYF	TGCAGTGCTCATAGCGGGAAAGGGGAGACCCAGTACTTC
NA	TRBD2	TRBV7-2	TRBJ2-7	CASSLVSPAGGPHEQYF	TGTGCCAGCAGCTTAGTTTCGCCTGCGGGAGGGCCCCACGAGCAGTACTTC
NA	TRBD1	TRBV7-2	TRBJ1-2	CASSLTGGADYGYTF	TGTGCCAGCAGCTTGACAGGGGGCGCGGACTATGGCTACACCTTC
few	TRBD1	TRBV7-3	TRBJ1-1	CASSPQGVGTEAFF	TGTGCCAGCAGCCCACAGGGGGTTGGCACTGAAGCTTTCTTT
few	NA	TRBV7-9	TRBJ2-7	CASSQRGLPYEQYF	TGTGCCAGCAGCCAAAGGGGACTTCCCTACGAGCAGTACTTC
NA	TRBD2	TRBV4-1	TRBJ2-1	CASSQAESLAGGNEQFF	TGCGCCAGCAGCCAAGCCGAATCACTAGCGGGAGGCAATGAGCAGTTCTTC
NA	NA	TRBV6-2/TRBV6-3	TRBJ1-5	CASSYPGGQPQHF	TGTGCCAGCAGTTACCCAGGCGGTCAGCCCCAGCATTTT
NA	TRBD1	TRBV7-8	TRBJ2-2	CASSQGTGWFTGELFF	TGTGCCAGCAGCCAGGGGACAGGGTGGTTTACCGGGGAGCTGTTTTTT
NA	NA	TRBV6-1	TRBJ2-7	CASTRTQGLYEQYF	TGTGCCAGCACCAGGACTCAGGGCCTCTACGAGCAGTACTTC
NA	NA	TRBV27	TRBJ1-5	CASSPLPDSSNQPQHF	TGTGCCAGCAGTCCTCTGCCGGACAGTAGCAATCAGCCCCAGCATTTT
NA	NA	TRBV7-3	TRBJ2-7	CASSLTPGVGEQYF	TGTGCCAGCAGCTTAACCCCGGGGGTCGGCGAGCAGTACTTC
NA	NA	TRBV6-1	TRBJ2-7	CASRGMTSGGPEQYF	TGTGCCAGCAGAGGAATGACTAGTGGGGGGCCCGAGCAGTACTTC
few	NA	TRBV12-3/TRBV12-4	TRBJ2-1	CASSWSGSTYNEQFF	TGTGCCAGCAGTTGGAGCGGCTCCACCTACAATGAGCAGTTCTTC
once	NA	TRBV5-1	TRBJ2-7	CASSPGTPVPYEQYF	TGCGCCAGCAGCCCCGGGACTCCAGTCCCCTACGAGCAGTACTTC
once	TRBD2	TRBV12-5	TRBJ2-5	CASGLGGLAGGQETQYF	TGTGCTAGTGGTTTGGGGGGACTAGCGGGAGGACAAGAGACCCAGTACTTC
NA	NA	TRBV6-5	TRBJ2-2	CASSYFIGGGSTGELFF	TGTGCCAGCAGTTACTTCATAGGAGGGGGTAGCACCGGGGAGCTGTTTTTT
NA	NA	TRBV20-1	TRBJ2-3	CSASTGNPAGTDTQYF	TGCAGTGCTAGTACCGGGAACCCAGCAGGGACAGATACGCAGTATTTT
few	NA	TRBV28	TRBJ1-2	CVAGVHYGYTF	TGTGTGGCAGGAGTTCACTATGGCTACACCTTC
NA	NA	TRBV6-1	TRBJ2-5	CASRFSSVIAQETQYF	TGTGCCAGCAGGTTCTCTTCAGTAATAGCCCAAGAGACCCAGTACTTC
medium-sized	NA	TRBV20-1	TRBJ2-7	CSAKDGRSPYEQYF	TGCAGTGCCAAGGATGGTCGGTCCCCCTACGAGCAGTACTTC
NA	NA	TRBV19	TRBJ1-2	CASRSVPNYGYTF	TGTGCCAGTAGGTCCGTCCCTAACTATGGCTACACCTTC
NA	TRBD2	TRBV12-3/TRBV12-4	TRBJ2-5	CASSLAGGGETQYF	TGTGCCAGCAGCCTAGCGGGAGGGGGTGAGACCCAGTACTTC
once	NA	TRBV20-1	TRBJ2-7	CSPADSHEQYF	TGCAGCCCTGCAGACTCCCACGAGCAGTACTTC
few	NA	TRBV7-2	TRBJ2-5	CASSTPKRGWETQYF	TGTGCCAGCAGCACGCCAAAGAGGGGTTGGGAGACCCAGTACTTC
once	NA	TRBV28	TRBJ1-5	CASWGGSQPQHF	TGTGCCAGTTGGGGGGGGAGTCAGCCCCAGCATTTT
NA	TRBD2	TRBV20-1	TRBJ2-1	CSARAGGHYNEQFF	TGCAGTGCCCGAGCGGGAGGCCACTACAATGAGCAGTTCTTC
NA	NA	TRBV19	TRBJ1-1	CASSIDLIAEAFF	TGTGCCAGTAGTATCGATCTCATCGCTGAAGCTTTCTTT
NA	NA	TRBV15	TRBJ2-7	CATSREWGPAYEQYF	TGTGCCACCAGCAGAGAATGGGGACCTGCCTACGAGCAGTACTTC
NA	NA	TRBV19	TRBJ1-2	CASSTGLGGLYGYTF	TGTGCCAGTAGTACCGGACTCGGCGGGCTCTATGGCTACACCTTC